This T cell receptor beta chain was recorded in a study of graft-versus-host responses after intestinal transplantation. Study conclusions and caveats: Early after transplant, HvG clones declined as circulating GvH clones peaked. High graft-versus-host to host-versus-graft clonal ratios were seen in allografts of patients with graft-donor T cell macrochimerism.

Repertoires were generated with immunoSEQ multiplex PCR, while TCRdb's copy carries only in-frame clones and drops some. The sample lists 50,000 to 75,000 clones, around 92% occurring once. This CDR3 contains 11 residues. Germline CDR1 reads SGHRS; CDR2 reads YFSETQ. Comments on this clone: Its antigen is undetermined. Relative to the germline gene, one junction end is altered; a read error may explain this.

The sequence came from a human donor who was the organ donor for an intestinal transplant. The genes are TRBV5-1 and TRBJ2-1; D is undetermined. Sequences were derived from unstimulated CD4+ T cells sorted from spleen or lymph node cells, sampled before transplant. For the CDR3, the DNA is TGCGCCAGCGGCTTGATGAATGAGCAGTTCTTC. It yields the protein CASGLMNEQFF.